This T cell receptor beta chain stems from a study of blood T cell repertoires in COVID-19. Whole-study context: The United States, Italy and Spain provided the acute and convalescent COVID-19 samples. PBMCs, B-cell-depleted T cells, or T cells provided the cDNA or gDNA that made up the material.

V lost 1 base, J lost 4 bases, and 7 bases lay in between. This CDR3 is built from 13 residues. In germline, CDR1 is SGHTA, CDR2 FQGNSA. This clone was observed a handful of times. Authors' analysis steps: From reference gene primer amplification, estimates of nucleated cell counts were derived. Sequencing used immunoSEQ multiplex PCR; TCRdb keeps in-frame clones, though not all of them. The V and J calls and the clone size are those of that table, but D and trimming were determined from the DNA. Seen here are about 90,000 clones, around 80% observed once, and the top ten hold roughly 7.3%. The rearrangement joins TRBV7-2 to TRBJ1-2, with D hard to call. The receptor was derived from a man in his 70s with acute or convalescent COVID-19. The sequenced sample was peripheral blood. CDR3 sequence: CASSLDGSYGYTF. The CDR3 DNA is TGTGCCAGCAGCTTAGACGGGAGCTATGGCTACACCTTC.